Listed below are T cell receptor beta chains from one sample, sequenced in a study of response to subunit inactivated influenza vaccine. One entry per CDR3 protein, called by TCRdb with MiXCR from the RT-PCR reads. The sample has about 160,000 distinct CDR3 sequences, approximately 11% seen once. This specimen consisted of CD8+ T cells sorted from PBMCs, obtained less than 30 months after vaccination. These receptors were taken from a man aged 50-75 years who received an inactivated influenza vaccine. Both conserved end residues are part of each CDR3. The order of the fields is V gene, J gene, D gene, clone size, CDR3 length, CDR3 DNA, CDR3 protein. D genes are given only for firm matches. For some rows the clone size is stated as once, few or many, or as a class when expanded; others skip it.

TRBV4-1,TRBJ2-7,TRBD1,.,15,TGCGCCAGCAGGGCGGAGACAGGGGGGATGTACGAGCAGTACTTC,CASRAETGGMYEQYF
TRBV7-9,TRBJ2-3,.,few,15,TGTGCCAGCAGCTTTCAGGAACTATCCACGGATACGCAGTATTTT,CASSFQELSTDTQYF
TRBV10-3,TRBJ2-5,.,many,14,TGTGCCATCAGTGAGGTGGACGGTCAAGAGACCCAGTACTTC,CAISEVDGQETQYF
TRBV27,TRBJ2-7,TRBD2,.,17,TGTGCCAGCAGTTTTAGGATCCCTAGGGCGGGAGGGGACGAGCAGTACTTC,CASSFRIPRAGGDEQYF
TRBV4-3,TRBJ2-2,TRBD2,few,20,TGCGCCAGCAGCCAAGATGGCCTGTTGACTAGCGGGGCGAACACCGGGGAGCTGTTTTTT,CASSQDGLLTSGANTGELFF
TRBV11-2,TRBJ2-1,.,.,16,TGTGCCAGCAGCCTAGGACACCCTAGCTCCTACAATGAGCAGTTCTTC,CASSLGHPSSYNEQFF
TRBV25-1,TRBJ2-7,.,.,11,TGTGCAGCAGATGGGGGAAACGAGCAGTACTTC,CAADGGNEQYF
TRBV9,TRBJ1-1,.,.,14,TGTGCCAGCAGCGAAACAGGGTGGGACACTGAAGCTTTCTTT,CASSETGWDTEAFF
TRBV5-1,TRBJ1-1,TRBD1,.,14,TGCGCCAGCAGCAGATACAGGGGTAACACTGAAGCTTTCTTT,CASSRYRGNTEAFF
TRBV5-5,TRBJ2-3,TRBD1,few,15,TGTGCCAGCAGCGGCGGACAGGCCAGCACAGATACGCAGTATTTT,CASSGGQASTDTQYF
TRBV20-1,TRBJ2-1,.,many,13,TGCAGTGCTAGAGAGTTTATAATCCATGAGCAGTTCTTC,CSAREFIIHEQFF
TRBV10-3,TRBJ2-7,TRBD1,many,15,TGTGCCATCAGTGAGTTACAGGGGAATTCCTACGAGCAGTACTTC,CAISELQGNSYEQYF
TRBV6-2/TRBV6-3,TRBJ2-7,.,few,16,TGTGCCAGCAGTTACGACAGTCAGTTCTCCTTTTACGAGCAGTACTTC,CASSYDSQFSFYEQYF
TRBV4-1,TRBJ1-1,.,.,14,TGCGCCAGCAGCCAAGTTACCTCTGAAACTGAAGCTTTCTTT,CASSQVTSETEAFF
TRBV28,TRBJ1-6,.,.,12,TGTGCCAGCAGCCCGGTCACCCAGCCCCTCCACTTT,CASSPVTQPLHF
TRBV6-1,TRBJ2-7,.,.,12,TGTGCCAGCATTGGCAGGGAGTACGAGCAGTACTTC,CASIGREYEQYF
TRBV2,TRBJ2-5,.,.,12,TGTGCCATCCGAAGGCCTCAAGAGACCCAGTACTTC,CAIRRPQETQYF
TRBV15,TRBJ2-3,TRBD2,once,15,TGTGCCACCAGCAGAGTAGCGGGCCCCACAGATACGCAGTATTTT,CATSRVAGPTDTQYF
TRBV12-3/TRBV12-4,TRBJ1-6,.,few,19,TGTGCCAGCAGTTTGGCCTCAGGCAGCTCCCTCGGCACTAATTCACCCCTCCACTTT,CASSLASGSSLGTNSPLHF
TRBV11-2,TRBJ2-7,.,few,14,TGTGCCTCATTAGGGGGTAAAGCCTCCTACGAGCAGTACTTC,CASLGGKASYEQYF
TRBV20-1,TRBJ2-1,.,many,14,TGCAGTGCTAGAGGCCGGACTATAGCCAATGAGCAGTTCTTC,CSARGRTIANEQFF
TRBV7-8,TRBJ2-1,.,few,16,TGTGCCAGCAGCTTAGACAGGACGAACCTCTTCAATGAGCAGTTCTTC,CASSLDRTNLFNEQFF